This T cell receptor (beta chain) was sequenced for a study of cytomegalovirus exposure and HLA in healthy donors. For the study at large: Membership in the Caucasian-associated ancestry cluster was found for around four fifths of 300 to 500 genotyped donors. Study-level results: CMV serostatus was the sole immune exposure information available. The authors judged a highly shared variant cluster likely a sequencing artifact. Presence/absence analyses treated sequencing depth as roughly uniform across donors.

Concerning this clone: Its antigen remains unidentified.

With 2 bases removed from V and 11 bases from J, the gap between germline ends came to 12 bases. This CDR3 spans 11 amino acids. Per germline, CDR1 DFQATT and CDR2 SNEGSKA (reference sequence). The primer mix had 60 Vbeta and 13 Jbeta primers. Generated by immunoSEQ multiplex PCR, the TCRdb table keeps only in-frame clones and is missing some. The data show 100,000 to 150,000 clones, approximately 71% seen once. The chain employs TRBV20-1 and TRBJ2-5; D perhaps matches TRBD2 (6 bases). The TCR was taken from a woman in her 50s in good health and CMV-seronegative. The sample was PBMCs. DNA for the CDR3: TGCAGTGCTAGATGGGGCGGGGAGCAGTACTTC. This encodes CSARWGGEQYF.